This TCR beta chain was documented in a study of beta chain features in type 1 diabetes. The overall study: The study found patients and healthy donors alike in age, gender and cell yields.

CDR3 size: 13 residues. Trimming removed 6 bases from V and 6 bases from J; junction bases left unmatched: 7. CDR1 is SQVTM and CDR2 is ANQGSEA in the germline V gene. Expressed TCRB transcripts were sequenced, since all the RNA that had been isolated was reverse transcribed. The study sequenced naive, central memory and regulatory T cell samples to an average of around 3.4 million reads. Using immunoSEQ multiplex PCR, the repertoire was profiled, and TCRdb retains in-frame clones only, with some absent. The profile covers 120,000 to 150,000 clones, with 6% to 7.5% appearing a single time and around 1.5% taken by the ten largest. In this sample, this clone turned up many times. Antigen specificity is unknown. The study, taken as a whole, reports: Whatever favoring of shorter templates PCR might show would apply equally to patients and controls. Across patients, naive, central memory and Treg TCRB repertoires exhibited apparently greater similarity than was observed across healthy donors.

Sequenced material: central memory CD4+ T cells from blood. The clonotype was recovered from a woman aged 25 to 39 in good health. The chain carries TRBV29-1 and TRBJ2-1, with TRBD2 matching over 8 bases. The CDR3: CSVSGLASNEQFF. CDR3 nucleotides: TGCAGCGTCTCTGGACTAGCCTCCAATGAGCAGTTCTTC.